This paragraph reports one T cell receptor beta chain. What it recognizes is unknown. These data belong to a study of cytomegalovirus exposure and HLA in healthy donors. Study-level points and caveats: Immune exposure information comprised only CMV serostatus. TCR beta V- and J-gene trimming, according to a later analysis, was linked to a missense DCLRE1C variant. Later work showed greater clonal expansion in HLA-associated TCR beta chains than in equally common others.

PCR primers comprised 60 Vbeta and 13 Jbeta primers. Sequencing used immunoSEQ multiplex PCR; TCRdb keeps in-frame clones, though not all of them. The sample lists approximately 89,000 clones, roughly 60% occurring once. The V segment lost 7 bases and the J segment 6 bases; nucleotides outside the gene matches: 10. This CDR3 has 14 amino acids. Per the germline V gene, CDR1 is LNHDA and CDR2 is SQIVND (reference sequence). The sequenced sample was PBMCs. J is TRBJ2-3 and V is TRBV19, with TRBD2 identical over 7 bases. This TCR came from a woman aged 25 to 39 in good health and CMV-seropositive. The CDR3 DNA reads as TGTGCCAGTACCCCGGCGGGGGTGCGGGATACGCAGTATTTT. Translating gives CASTPAGVRDTQYF.